The present T cell receptor beta chain was sequenced within a study of blood T cell repertoires in COVID-19. About the study: The samples span acute and convalescent COVID-19 from the United States, Italy and Spain. From T cells, B-cell-depleted T cells, or PBMCs came the material, which was cDNA or gDNA.

In the original workflow: For nucleated cells, counts were estimated from reference gene primer amplification. The table came from immunoSEQ multiplex PCR; TCRdb's copy has only in-frame clones and leaves some out. The V and J calls and clone size are taken from that table; D and trimming were inferred from the DNA. The table has approximately 170,000 clones, roughly 86% seen once. Germline values: CDR1 SEHNR, CDR2 FQNEAQ (reference sequence). Trimming removed 3 bases from V and 0 bases from J, with 9 bases in between. The CDR3 spans 14 residues. The rearrangement joins TRBV7-9 to TRBJ2-7; D might be TRBD2 (6 bases). The specimen sequenced was peripheral blood. The sequence came from a woman of 80 years or more with COVID-19, enrolled during active disease. CDR3 bases: TGTGCCAGCAGCTTTCCCGGGAGCTCCTACGAGCAGTACTTC. As protein: CASSFPGSSYEQYF.